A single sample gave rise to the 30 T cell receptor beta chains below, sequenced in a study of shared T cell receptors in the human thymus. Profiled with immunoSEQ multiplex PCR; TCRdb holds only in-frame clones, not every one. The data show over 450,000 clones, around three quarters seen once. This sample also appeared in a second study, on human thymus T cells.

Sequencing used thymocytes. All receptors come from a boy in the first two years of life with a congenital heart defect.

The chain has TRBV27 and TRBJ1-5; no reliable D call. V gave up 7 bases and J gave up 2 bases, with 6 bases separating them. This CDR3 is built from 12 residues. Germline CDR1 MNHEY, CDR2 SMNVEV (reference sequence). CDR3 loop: CASNIRNQPQHF. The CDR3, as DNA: TGTGCCAGCAACATACGCAATCAGCCCCAGCATTTT.

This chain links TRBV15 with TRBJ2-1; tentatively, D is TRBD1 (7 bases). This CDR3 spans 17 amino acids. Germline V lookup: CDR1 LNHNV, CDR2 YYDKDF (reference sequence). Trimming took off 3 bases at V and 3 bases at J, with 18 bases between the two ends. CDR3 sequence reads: CATSRGRRGQNYNEQFF. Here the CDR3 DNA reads TGTGCCACCAGCAGGGGTAGGCGGGGACAGAACTACAATGAGCAGTTCTTC.

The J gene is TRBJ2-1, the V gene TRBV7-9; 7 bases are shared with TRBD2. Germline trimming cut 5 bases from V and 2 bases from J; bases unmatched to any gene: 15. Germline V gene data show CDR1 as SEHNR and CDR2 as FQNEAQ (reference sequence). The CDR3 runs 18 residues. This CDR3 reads CASSSGKHSGSPYNEQFF. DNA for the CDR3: TGTGCCAGCAGCAGCGGGAAACACAGTGGGAGCCCCTACAATGAGCAGTTCTTC.

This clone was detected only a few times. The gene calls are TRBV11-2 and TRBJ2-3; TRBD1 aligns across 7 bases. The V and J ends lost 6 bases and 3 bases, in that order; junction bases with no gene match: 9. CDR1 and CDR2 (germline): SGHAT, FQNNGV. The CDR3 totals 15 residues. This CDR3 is CASSSDRVVTDTQYF. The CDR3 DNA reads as TGTGCCAGCAGTTCCGACAGGGTAGTAACAGATACGCAGTATTTT.

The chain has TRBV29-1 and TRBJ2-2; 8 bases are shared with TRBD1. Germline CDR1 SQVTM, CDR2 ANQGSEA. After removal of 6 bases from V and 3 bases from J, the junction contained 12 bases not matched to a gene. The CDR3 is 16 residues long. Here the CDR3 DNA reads TGCAGCGTCCGTAGGGTGCAGGGGGCCCACACCGGGGAGCTGTTTTTT. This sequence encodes CSVRRVQGAHTGELFF.

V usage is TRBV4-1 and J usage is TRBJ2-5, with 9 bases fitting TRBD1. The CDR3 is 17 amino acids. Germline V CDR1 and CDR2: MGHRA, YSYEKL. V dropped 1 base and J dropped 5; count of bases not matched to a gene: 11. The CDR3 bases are TGCGCCAGCAGCCAAGTCGATGGGACAGGGCTGAGGGAGACCCAGTACTTC. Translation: CASSQVDGTGLRETQYF.

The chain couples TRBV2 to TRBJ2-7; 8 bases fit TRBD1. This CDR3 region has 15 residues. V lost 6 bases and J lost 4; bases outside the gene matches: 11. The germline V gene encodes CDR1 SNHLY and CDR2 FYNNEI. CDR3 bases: TGTGCCAGCAGAATTTCGGACAGGGATAGTTACGAGCAGTACTTC. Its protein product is CASRISDRDSYEQYF.

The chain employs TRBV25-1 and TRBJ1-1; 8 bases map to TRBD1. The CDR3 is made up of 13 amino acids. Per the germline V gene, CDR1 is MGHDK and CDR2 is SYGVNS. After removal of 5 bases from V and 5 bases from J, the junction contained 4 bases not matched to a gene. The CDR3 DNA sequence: TGTGCCAGCAGTTTACAGGGGGTGACTGAAGCTTTCTTT. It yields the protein CASSLQGVTEAFF.

CDR3 protein: CSAKAGGPSGELFF. The CDR3, as DNA: TGCAGCGCCAAAGCGGGAGGGCCTTCCGGGGAGCTGTTTTTT. The chain couples TRBV29-1 to TRBJ2-2; 10 nucleotides agree with TRBD2. Trimming removed 7 bases from V and 6 bases from J; junction bases left unmatched: 8. The V gene's germline CDR1 is SQVTM and CDR2 ANQGSEA. The CDR3 is made up of 14 amino acids.

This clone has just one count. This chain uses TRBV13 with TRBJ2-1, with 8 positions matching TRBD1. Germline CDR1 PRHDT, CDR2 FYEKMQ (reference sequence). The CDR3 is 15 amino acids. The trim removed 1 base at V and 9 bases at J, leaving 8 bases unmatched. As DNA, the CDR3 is TGTGCCAGCAGCTTAGCCGGGGACAGGTCGGTTGAGCAGTTCTTC. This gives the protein CASSLAGDRSVEQFF. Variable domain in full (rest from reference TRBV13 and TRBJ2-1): AAGVIQSPRHLIKEKRETATLKCYPIPRHDTVYWYQQGPGQDPQFLISFYEKMQSDKGSIPDRFSAQQFSDYHSELNMSSLELGDSALYFCASSLAGDRSVEQFFGPGTRLTVL.

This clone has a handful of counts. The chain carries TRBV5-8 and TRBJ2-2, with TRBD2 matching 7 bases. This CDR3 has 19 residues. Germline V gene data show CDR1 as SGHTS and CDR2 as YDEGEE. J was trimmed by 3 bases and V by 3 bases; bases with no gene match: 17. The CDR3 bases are TGTGCCAGCAGCTCGCCCGTTGCGGGAGTTCACGGGTACACCGGGGAGCTGTTTTTT. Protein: CASSSPVAGVHGYTGELFF. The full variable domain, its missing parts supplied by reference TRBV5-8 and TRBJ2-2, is EAGVTQSPTHLIKTRGQQATLRCSPISGHTSVYWYQQALGLGLQFLLWYDEGEERNRGNFPPRFSGRQFPNYSSELNVNALELEDSALYLCASSSPVAGVHGYTGELFFGEGSRLTVL.

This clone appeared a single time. CDR3 region: CASSPKGGNQPQHF. Written as DNA, the CDR3 is TGTGCCAGCAGTCCCAAGGGAGGGAATCAGCCCCAGCATTTT. The chain couples TRBV6-4 to TRBJ1-5; no firm D call. CDR1 and CDR2 from the germline V gene are MRHNA and SNTAGT. This CDR3 is built from 14 residues. Deletions cut 5 bases from V and 4 bases from J, with 12 bases between.

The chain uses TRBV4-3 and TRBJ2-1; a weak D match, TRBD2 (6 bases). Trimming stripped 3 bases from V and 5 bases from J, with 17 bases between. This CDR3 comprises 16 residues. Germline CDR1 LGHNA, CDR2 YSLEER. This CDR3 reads CASSQAGPAGDNEQFF. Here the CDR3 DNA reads TGCGCCAGCAGCCAGGCGGGACCAGCGGGTGACAATGAGCAGTTCTTC.

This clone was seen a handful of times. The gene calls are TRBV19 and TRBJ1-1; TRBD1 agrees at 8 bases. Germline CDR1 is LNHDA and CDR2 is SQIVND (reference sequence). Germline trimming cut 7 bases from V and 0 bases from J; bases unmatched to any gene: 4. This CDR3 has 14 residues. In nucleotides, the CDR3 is TGTGCCAGTATGGGGGGACAGGTGAACACTGAAGCTTTCTTT. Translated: CASMGGQVNTEAFF. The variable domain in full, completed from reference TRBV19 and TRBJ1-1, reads DGGITQSPKYLFRKEGQNVTLSCEQNLNHDAMYWYRQDPGQGLRLIYYSQIVNDFQKGDIAEGYSVSREKKESFPLTVTSAQKNPTAFYLCASMGGQVNTEAFFGQGTRLTVV.

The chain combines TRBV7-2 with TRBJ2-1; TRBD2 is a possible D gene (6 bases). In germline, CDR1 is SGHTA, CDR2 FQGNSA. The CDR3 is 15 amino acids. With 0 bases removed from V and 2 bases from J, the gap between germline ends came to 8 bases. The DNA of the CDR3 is TGTGCCAGCAGCTTAGCCCGGGAGACCTACAATGAGCAGTTCTTC. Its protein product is CASSLARETYNEQFF. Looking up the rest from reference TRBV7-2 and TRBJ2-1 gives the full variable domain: GAGVSQSPSNKVTEKGKDVELRCDPISGHTALYWYRQSLGQGLEFLIYFQGNSAPDKSGLPSDRFSAERTGGSVSTLTIQRTQQEDSAVYLCASSLARETYNEQFFGPGTRLTVL.

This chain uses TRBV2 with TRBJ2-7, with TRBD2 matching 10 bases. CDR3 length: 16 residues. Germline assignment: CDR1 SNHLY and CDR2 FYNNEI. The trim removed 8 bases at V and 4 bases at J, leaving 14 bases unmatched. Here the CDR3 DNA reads TGTGCCAGCCAAAGACTAGCGGGCCCGAGAAGGTACGAGCAGTACTTC. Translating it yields CASQRLAGPRRYEQYF. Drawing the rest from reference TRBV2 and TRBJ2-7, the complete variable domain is EPEVTQTPSHQVTQMGQEVILRCVPISNHLYFYWYRQILGQKVEFLVSFYNNEISEKSEIFDDQFSVERPDGSNFTLKIRSTKLEDSAMYFCASQRLAGPRRYEQYFGPGTRLTVT.

CDR3 coding DNA: TGTGCCATCCGGGACAGGGGGCCGAACACCGGGGAGCTGTTTTTT. This sequence encodes CAIRDRGPNTGELFF. V gene TRBV10-3 combines with J gene TRBJ2-2; TRBD1 matches 12 bases. V trimming: 8 bases; J trimming: 0 bases; junction bases outside the gene matches: 1. The CDR3 totals 15 residues. Germline V CDR1 and CDR2: ENHRY, SYGVKD.

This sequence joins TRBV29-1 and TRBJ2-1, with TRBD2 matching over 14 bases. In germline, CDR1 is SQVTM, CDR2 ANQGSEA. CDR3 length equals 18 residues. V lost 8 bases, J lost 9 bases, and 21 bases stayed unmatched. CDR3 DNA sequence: TGCAGCCTGCACCCGGGACTAGCGGGAGTGGGGGTAGATGGTGAGCAGTTCTTC. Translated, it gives CSLHPGLAGVGVDGEQFF.

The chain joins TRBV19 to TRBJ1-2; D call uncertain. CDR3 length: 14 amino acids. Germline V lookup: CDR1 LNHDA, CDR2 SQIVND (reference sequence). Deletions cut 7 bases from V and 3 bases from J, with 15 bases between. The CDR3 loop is CASNIGGSDYGYTF. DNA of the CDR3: TGTGCCAGTAACATTGGAGGGTCCGACTATGGCTACACCTTC.

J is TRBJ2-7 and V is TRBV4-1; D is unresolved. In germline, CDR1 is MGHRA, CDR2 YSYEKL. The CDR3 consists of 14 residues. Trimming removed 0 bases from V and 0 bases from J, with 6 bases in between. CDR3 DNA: TGCGCCAGCAGCCAAGACCGGAGCTCCTACGAGCAGTACTTC. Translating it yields CASSQDRSSYEQYF.

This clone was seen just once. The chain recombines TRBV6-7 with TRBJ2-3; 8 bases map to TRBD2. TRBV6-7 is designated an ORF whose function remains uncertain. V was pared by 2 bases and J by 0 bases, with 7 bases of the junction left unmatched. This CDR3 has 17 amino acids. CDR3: CASSYLRLAHSTDTQYF. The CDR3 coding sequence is TGTGCCAGCAGTTACCTTCGACTAGCGCACAGCACAGATACGCAGTATTTT.

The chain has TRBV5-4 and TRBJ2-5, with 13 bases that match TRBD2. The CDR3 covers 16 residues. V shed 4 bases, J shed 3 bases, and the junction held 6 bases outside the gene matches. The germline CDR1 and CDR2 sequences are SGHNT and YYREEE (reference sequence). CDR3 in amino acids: CASSAGLAGDEETQYF. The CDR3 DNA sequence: TGTGCCAGCAGCGCTGGACTAGCGGGAGACGAAGAGACCCAGTACTTC.

The CDR3 region has the DNA TGTGCCAGCAGCTTGGACCTCACTAGCGGGGGGGGTAATGAGCAGTTCTTC. This codes for CASSLDLTSGGGNEQFF. The V and J genes are TRBV7-9 and TRBJ2-1; 13 nucleotides agree with TRBD2. V shed 3 bases, J shed 7 bases, and the junction held 9 bases outside the gene matches. Germline CDR1 reads SEHNR; CDR2 reads FQNEAQ (reference sequence). The CDR3 runs 17 residues. Full variable domain (remainder filled in from reference TRBV7-9 and TRBJ2-1): DTGVSQNPRHKITKRGQNVTFRCDPISEHNRLYWYRQTLGQGPEFLTYFQNEAQLEKSRLLSDRFSAERPKGSFSTLEIQRTEQGDSAMYLCASSLDLTSGGGNEQFFGPGTRLTVL.

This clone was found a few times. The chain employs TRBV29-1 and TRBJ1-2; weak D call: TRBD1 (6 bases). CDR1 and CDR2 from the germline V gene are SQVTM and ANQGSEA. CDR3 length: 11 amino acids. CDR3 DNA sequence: TGCAGAGACAGGCGGACTTATGGCTACACCTTC. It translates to CRDRRTYGYTF.

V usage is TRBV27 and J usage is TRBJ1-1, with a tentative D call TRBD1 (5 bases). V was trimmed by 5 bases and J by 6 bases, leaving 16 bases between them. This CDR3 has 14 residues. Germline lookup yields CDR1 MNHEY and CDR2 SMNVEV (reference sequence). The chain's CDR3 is CASSRYEGVAEAFF. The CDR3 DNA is TGTGCCAGCAGTCGGTACGAAGGGGTCGCTGAAGCTTTCTTT.

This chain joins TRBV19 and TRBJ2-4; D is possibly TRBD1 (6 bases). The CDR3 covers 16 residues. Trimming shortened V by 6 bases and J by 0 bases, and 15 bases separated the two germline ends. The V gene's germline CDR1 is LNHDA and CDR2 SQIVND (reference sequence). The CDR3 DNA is TGTGCCAGTAGCGGGACATCCAAGGGAGCCAAAAACATTCAGTACTTC. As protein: CASSGTSKGAKNIQYF.

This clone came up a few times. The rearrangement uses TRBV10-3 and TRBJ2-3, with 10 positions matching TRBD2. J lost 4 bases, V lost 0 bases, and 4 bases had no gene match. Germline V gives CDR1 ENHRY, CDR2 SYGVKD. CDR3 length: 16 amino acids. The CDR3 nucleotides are TGTGCCATCAGTGAGTCGCTAGCGGGAGACGCAGATACGCAGTATTTT. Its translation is CAISESLAGDADTQYF.

CDR3 loop: CASNPGQSYNEQFF. In nucleotides, the CDR3 is TGTGCCAGCAATCCGGGACAGAGCTACAATGAGCAGTTCTTC. This sequence joins TRBV6-5 and TRBJ2-1; 7 nucleotides align to TRBD1. The V segment lost 7 bases and the J segment 3 bases; nucleotides outside the gene matches: 6. This CDR3 spans 14 amino acids. Germline V gene sequence: CDR1 MNHEY, CDR2 SVGAGI.

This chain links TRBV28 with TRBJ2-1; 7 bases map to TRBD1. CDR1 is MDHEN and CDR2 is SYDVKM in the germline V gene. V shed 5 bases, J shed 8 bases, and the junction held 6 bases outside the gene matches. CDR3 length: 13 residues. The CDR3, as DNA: TGTGCCAGCAGTCCTGAGGGGGCGCATGAGCAGTTCTTC. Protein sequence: CASSPEGAHEQFF.

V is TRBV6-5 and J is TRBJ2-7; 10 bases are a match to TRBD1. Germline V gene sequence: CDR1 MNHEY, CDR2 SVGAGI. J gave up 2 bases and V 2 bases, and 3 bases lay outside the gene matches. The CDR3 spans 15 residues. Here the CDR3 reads CASSYRDRGPYEQYF. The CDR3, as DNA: TGTGCCAGCAGTTACCGGGACAGGGGTCCCTACGAGCAGTACTTC.